Listed below are T cell receptor beta chains from one sample, sequenced in a study of cytomegalovirus exposure and HLA in healthy donors. TCRdb's table, derived via immunoSEQ multiplex PCR, lists solely in-frame clones and lacks some. The sample lists about 130,000 clones, around 82% seen once, with around 3.9% in the top ten. The material sequenced was PBMCs. These receptors were collected from a middle-aged man in good health and CMV-seronegative. Each CDR3 is given with its conserved first and last residue. The D gene is left open where the match is weak. For some rows the clone size is stated as once, few or many, or as a class when expanded; others skip it.

v_call	j_call	clone_size	d_call	cdr3_nt	cdr3_aa
TRBV1	TRBJ1-3	few	.	TGCACCAGCAGCCAAGTTACAGGGATTTCCGGAAACACCATATATTTT	CTSSQVTGISGNTIYF
TRBV7-8	TRBJ2-5	.	.	TGTGCCAGCAGCACAAACCCCAGCGTGGAAGAGACCCAGTACTTC	CASSTNPSVEETQYF
TRBV19	TRBJ1-2	.	.	TGTGCCAGTACTTGGGGGGACGGCTACACCTTC	CASTWGDGYTF
TRBV6-1	TRBJ2-7	.	.	TGTGCCAGCAGTGCTAGGGACATTTCCTACGAGCAGTACTTC	CASSARDISYEQYF
TRBV7-2	TRBJ2-5	.	TRBD1	TGTGCCAGCAGCTTAGCTGGTACAGGGGGCGCTGGTCAAGAGACCCAGTACTTC	CASSLAGTGGAGQETQYF
TRBV5-4	TRBJ2-6	.	.	TGTGCCAGCAGCTTGGTGAGCTCTGGGGCCAACGTCCTGACTTTC	CASSLVSSGANVLTF
TRBV7-6	TRBJ2-5	.	.	TGTGCCAGCAGCTTAACTGGGGGGCAAGAGACCCAGTACTTC	CASSLTGGQETQYF
TRBV14	TRBJ2-7	few	TRBD1	TGTGCCAGCAGCCGCCTTGGGGGGACAGGGAGACAGTACTTC	CASSRLGGTGRQYF
TRBV28	TRBJ2-2	.	TRBD2	TGTGCCAGCAAACAAACTAGCGGGGGACTTAACACCGGGGAGCTGTTTTTT	CASKQTSGGLNTGELFF
TRBV19	TRBJ2-7	.	.	TGTGCCAGTAGTATTTTCGTGGTGGGAGGATACGAGCAGTACTTC	CASSIFVVGGYEQYF
TRBV4-3	TRBJ2-1	.	TRBD2	TGCGCCAGCAGCCTGAGCCCCACTAGCGGGGGTATATACAATGAGCAGTTCTTC	CASSLSPTSGGIYNEQFF
TRBV19	TRBJ2-7	.	TRBD2	TGTGCCAGTAGTACCGGGAGGGAGCAGTACTTC	CASSTGREQYF
TRBV5-5	TRBJ1-1	.	TRBD1	TGTGCCAGCAAAGCTGGACCGACCATGACAGGGAGACCTGAAGCTTTCTTT	CASKAGPTMTGRPEAFF
TRBV9	TRBJ2-3	few	TRBD1	TGTGCCAGCAGTTATCGACAGGGTGATCTCTCAGATACGCAGTATTTT	CASSYRQGDLSDTQYF
TRBV5-1	TRBJ2-1	.	.	TGCGCCAGCAGCTGGGAGGACAGGCGGGGCTCCGAGCAGTTCTTC	CASSWEDRRGSEQFF
TRBV2	TRBJ2-1	.	TRBD2	TGTGCCAGCAGTGATGATTGGACTAGCGGGGGGGGCAATGAGCAGTTCTTC	CASSDDWTSGGGNEQFF
TRBV4-1	TRBJ2-6	.	TRBD1	TGCGCCAGCAGCCAAGATCGGGGACAGGGGTCTGGGGCCAACGTCCTGACTTTC	CASSQDRGQGSGANVLTF
TRBV4-3	TRBJ2-5	few	TRBD2	TGCGCCAGCAGCCAATATGGGGTCAGCGGGACAGAGACCCAGTACTTC	CASSQYGVSGTETQYF
TRBV4-2	TRBJ2-3	once	.	TGTGCCAGCAGCCAAGACGACGGGCAGGGTACAGATACGCAGTATTTT	CASSQDDGQGTDTQYF
TRBV11-2	TRBJ2-1	.	TRBD1	TGTGCCAGCAGCACGAGGGGGACAGGGTCCTACAATGAGCAGTTCTTC	CASSTRGTGSYNEQFF
TRBV28	TRBJ1-1	.	TRBD1	TGTGCCAGCAGTTTAAGGGGGCCCACTGAAGCTTTCTTT	CASSLRGPTEAFF
TRBV28	TRBJ1-1	.	TRBD1	TGTGCCAGCAGCCAGGGGGCGCGGGCTTTCTTT	CASSQGARAFF
TRBV27	TRBJ2-7	.	.	TGTGCCAGCAGTTTACAGGGGAGCTACGAGCAGTACTTC	CASSLQGSYEQYF
TRBV18	TRBJ2-7	.	TRBD2	TGTGCCAGCTCCCTTACGACCGGGACTAGCTCCTACGAGCAGTACTTC	CASSLTTGTSSYEQYF
TRBV5-4	TRBJ2-4	few	.	TGTGCCACCAGGCGAAAAGCCAAAAACATTCAGTACTTC	CATRRKAKNIQYF
TRBV7-7	TRBJ2-2	.	TRBD2	TGTGCTAGCAGCCCCCGGGGCAGGGAGGGCACCGGGGAGCTGTTTTTT	CASSPRGREGTGELFF
TRBV7-7	TRBJ2-7	.	TRBD2	TGTGCCAGCAGCTTTGCGGGGGGCGACGAGCAGTACTTC	CASSFAGGDEQYF
TRBV7-3	TRBJ2-3	.	TRBD2	TGTGCCAGCAGCTCCGGACTAGCGGGGGGGCGTGGAGATACGCAGTATTTT	CASSSGLAGGRGDTQYF
TRBV28	TRBJ2-3	.	.	TGTGCCAGCAGTTTAGGAGGAACACAGAGGCCGCAGTATTTT	CASSLGGTQRPQYF
TRBV4-3	TRBJ1-1	few	.	TGCGCCAGCAGCCACTACACAGCGAACACTGAAGCTTTCTTT	CASSHYTANTEAFF
TRBV7-2	TRBJ1-5	once	TRBD1	TGTGCCAGCGGGCGGGACAGAAATCAGCCCCAGCATTTT	CASGRDRNQPQHF
TRBV19	TRBJ2-3	once	TRBD2	TGTGCCAGTAGTATTGGTCCCTTGGCTAGCGGGGGATTGAATACGCAGTATTTT	CASSIGPLASGGLNTQYF
TRBV5-1	TRBJ1-1	.	TRBD1	TGCGCCAGCAGCTCCCGGGACAGGGCGTCCAGTGAAGCTTTCTTT	CASSSRDRASSEAFF
TRBV28	TRBJ2-3	.	.	TGTGCCAGCGAGACATATAGCACAGATACGCAGTATTTT	CASETYSTDTQYF
TRBV18	TRBJ1-5	.	TRBD1	TGTGCCAGCTCACCGTCCGGGACAGGGGGATCAAGCAATCAGCCCCAGCATTTT	CASSPSGTGGSSNQPQHF
TRBV19	TRBJ2-4	.	.	TGTGCCAGTAGCGACAGTTGGGGGGACATTCAGTACTTC	CASSDSWGDIQYF
TRBV28	TRBJ1-1	.	.	TGTGCCAGCAGTTTACCCCAGTCAAGGGGGGCTTTCTTT	CASSLPQSRGAFF
TRBV7-9	TRBJ2-3	.	.	TGCGCCACCCCACAACCCCCTAGCGACACTAGCACAGATACGCAGTATTTT	CATPQPPSDTSTDTQYF
TRBV4-1	TRBJ2-7	.	TRBD1	TGCGCCAGCAGCCTGCGAAGCGCCGGGACAGGGGTTCACGAGCAGTACTTC	CASSLRSAGTGVHEQYF
TRBV5-6	TRBJ2-3	.	.	TGTGCCAGCAGCCGAGACATGAATACGCAGTATTTT	CASSRDMNTQYF